This TCR beta chain was retrieved from a study of T cell changes during pregnancy in multiple sclerosis. The CDR3 totals 13 residues. The V gene's germline CDR1 is MNHEY and CDR2 SMNVEV (reference sequence). The V segment lost 6 bases and the J segment 4 bases; nucleotides outside the gene matches: 5. Assay: immunoSEQ multiplex PCR; the TCRdb copy retains only in-frame clones and omits some. The table shows some 55,000 clones, with about 91% occurring only once. Sequencing was performed on peripheral blood, taken after pregnancy. The chain combines TRBV27 with TRBJ1-2; 7 positions agree with TRBD1. The sequence came from a female donor in good health, enrolled as a control in a pregnancy study. The CDR3 sequence: CASSQRQGYGYTF. The CDR3, as DNA: TGTGCCAGCAGCCAAAGACAGGGCTATGGCTACACCTTC.